The 13 T cell receptor beta chains listed next were all sequenced from one sample in a study of cytomegalovirus exposure and HLA in healthy donors. The PCR employed 60 Vbeta primers together with 13 Jbeta primers. Profiling relied on immunoSEQ multiplex PCR, and the TCRdb table lists in-frame clones only, not all of them. The sample lists 80,000 to 100,000 clones; about four fifths were seen once. Material: PBMCs. The receptors here all came from a human donor in good health.

The chain uses TRBV7-8 and TRBJ1-1; 7 positions agree with TRBD1. Per germline, CDR1 SGHVS and CDR2 FQNEAQ. The CDR3 sequence is 14 residues long. Trimming took 6 bases from V and 5 from J; bases not matched to a gene: 9. CDR3 protein: CASSPGQDLTEAFF. Here the CDR3 DNA reads TGTGCCAGCAGTCCCGGACAGGACTTGACTGAAGCTTTCTTT.

This clone was counted once. The V call is TRBV29-1, the J call TRBJ1-2; D remains unclear. CDR1 is SQVTM, CDR2 ANQGSEA, per germline. The length of the CDR3 is 14 residues. V was pared by 0 bases and J by 8 bases, with 16 bases between. The CDR3 region is CSVEEALPRRGYTF. The CDR3 nucleotides are TGCAGCGTTGAAGAAGCCTTACCCCGTAGAGGCTACACCTTC.

As to this clone: Germline is not matched at one junction end, which may reflect a read error. This chain joins TRBV4-2 and TRBJ2-5; 9 nucleotides match TRBD2. Germline assignment: CDR1 LGHNA and CDR2 YNFKEQ. The CDR3 has 13 amino acids. The CDR3 bases are TGTGCCGGCAGCCAGTCGCGGGGGGGGACCCAGTACTTC. Translating it yields CAGSQSRGGTQYF.

This chain uses TRBV7-9 with TRBJ2-2; 8 nucleotides match TRBD1. The CDR3 has 16 amino acids. Looked up from germline, CDR1 is SEHNR and CDR2 is FQNEAQ (reference sequence). V shed 5 bases, J shed 8 bases, and the junction held 13 bases outside the gene matches. CDR3 sequence (DNA): TGTGCCAGCAGCCAGCGCCTGACAGGGGACCTGGGGGAGCTGTTTTTT. It yields the protein CASSQRLTGDLGELFF.

V gene TRBV5-1 combines with J gene TRBJ2-1, with D tentatively TRBD2 (6 bases). In germline, CDR1 is SGHRS, CDR2 YFSETQ. CDR3 length: 14 amino acids. V lost 2 bases and J lost 2, with 8 bases in between. In nucleotides, the CDR3 is TGCGCCAGCAGCTTCGGGGGAACCTACAATGAGCAGTTCTTC. Its protein product is CASSFGGTYNEQFF.

This clone showed up just a few times. This chain joins TRBV28 and TRBJ1-4, with D possibly TRBD1 on 6 matching bases. The ends were cut back, 6 bases at V and 1 base at J, with 9 bases in the middle. The CDR3 covers 14 residues. CDR1 and CDR2 from the germline V gene are MDHEN and SYDVKM. For the CDR3, the DNA is TGTGCCAGCAGCCGAGGGGGAACTAATGAAAAACTGTTTTTT. Protein product: CASSRGGTNEKLFF.

The V call is TRBV18, the J call TRBJ1-6; weak D call: TRBD1 (6 bases). Trimming left V 5 bases short and J 4 bases short, with 15 bases between. Germline V lookup: CDR1 KGHSH, CDR2 LQKENI. This CDR3 contains 16 residues. The CDR3: CASSVSGTKYNSPLHF. The CDR3 DNA reads TGTGCCAGCTCAGTCTCCGGGACAAAGTATAATTCACCCCTCCACTTT.

The chain employs TRBV15 and TRBJ2-5; D call uncertain. The germline CDR1 and CDR2 sequences are LNHNV and YYDKDF (reference sequence). V was pared by 0 bases and J by 5 bases, with 13 bases between. The CDR3 has 15 residues. CDR3 in DNA: TGTGCCACCAGCAGAGATCGCGAGGTGGGTGAGACCCAGTACTTC. Its protein product is CATSRDREVGETQYF.

The DNA of the CDR3 is TGTGCCAGCTCACCGGGACAGACCTTCACCGGGGAGCTGTTTTTT. Protein sequence: CASSPGQTFTGELFF. This chain links TRBV18 with TRBJ2-2; 7 bases agree with TRBD1. Trimming took 3 bases from V and 4 from J; bases not matched to a gene: 5. Germline V gene sequence: CDR1 KGHSH, CDR2 LQKENI. This CDR3 has 15 amino acids.

This clone was recorded once. In nucleotides, the CDR3 is TGTGCCAGCAGACTAGCGGGGGGCCGGGGAGAGACCCAGTACTTC. The encoded protein is CASRLAGGRGETQYF. The V and J genes are TRBV27 and TRBJ2-5; 12 positions match TRBD2. CDR1 and CDR2 from the germline V gene are MNHEY and SMNVEV (reference sequence). This CDR3 has 15 residues. V lost 6 bases, J lost 4 bases, and 6 bases stayed unmatched.

The V gene is TRBV11-2, the J gene TRBJ1-1, with D tentatively TRBD1 (6 bases). Between the trimmed V and J ends, which lost 8 bases and 4 bases, there was a span of 11 bases. Per the germline V gene, CDR1 is SGHAT and CDR2 is FQNNGV. The CDR3 is 12 residues long. As DNA, the CDR3 is TGTGCCAGCGGCTCACAGGGCACTGAAGCTTTCTTT. This gives the protein CASGSQGTEAFF.

On this clone: Mismatch with germline at one junction end may stem from a read error. V is TRBV6-1 and J is TRBJ1-5; TRBD1 matches 7 bases. Germline values: CDR1 MNHNS, CDR2 SASEGT. The CDR3 consists of 15 residues. Written as DNA, the CDR3 is TGTGCCAGCAGAGAAGACAGGGCTGGGAATCAGCCCCAGCATTTT. It encodes CASREDRAGNQPQHF.

The chain combines TRBV5-1 with TRBJ2-1; maybe TRBD2 (6 bases). The CDR3 loop spans 10 amino acids. Deletions cut 10 bases from V and 15 bases from J, with 17 bases between. CDR1 is SGHRS and CDR2 is YFSETQ in the germline V gene. CDR3 region: CADPREKRFF. The CDR3 region has the DNA TGCGCCGACCCCCGGGAGAAGAGGTTCTTC.